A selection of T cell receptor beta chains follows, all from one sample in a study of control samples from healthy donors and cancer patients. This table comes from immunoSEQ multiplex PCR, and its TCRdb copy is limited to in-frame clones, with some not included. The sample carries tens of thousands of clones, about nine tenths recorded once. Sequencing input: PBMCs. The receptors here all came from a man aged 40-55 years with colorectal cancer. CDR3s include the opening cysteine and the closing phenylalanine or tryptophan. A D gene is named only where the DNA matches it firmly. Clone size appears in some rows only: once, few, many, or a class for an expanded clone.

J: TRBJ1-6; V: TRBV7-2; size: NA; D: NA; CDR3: CASSLVAGVNSPLHF; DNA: TGTGCCAGCAGCCTAGTGGCAGGGGTAAATTCACCCCTCCACTTT
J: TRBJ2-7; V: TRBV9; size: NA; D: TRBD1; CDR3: CASSVGRQGTYEQYF; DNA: TGTGCCAGCAGCGTAGGGAGACAGGGGACCTACGAGCAGTACTTC
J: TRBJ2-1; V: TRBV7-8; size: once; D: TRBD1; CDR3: CASSQRSRGRDNEQFF; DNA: TGTGCCAGCAGCCAGCGGAGCAGGGGGCGCGACAATGAGCAGTTCTTC
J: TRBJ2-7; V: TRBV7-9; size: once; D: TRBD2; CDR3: CASGGDSVAFGQYF; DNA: TGTGCCAGCGGGGGGGATAGCGTGGCCTTCGGGCAGTACTTC
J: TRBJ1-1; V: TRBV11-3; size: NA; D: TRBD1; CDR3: CASSEGAGGNTEAFF; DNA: TGTGCCAGCAGCGAGGGGGCCGGAGGAAACACTGAAGCTTTCTTT
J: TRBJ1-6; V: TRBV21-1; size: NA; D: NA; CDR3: CASSNTGGKGDRAYSPLHF; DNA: TGTGCCAGCAGCAATACGGGAGGTAAAGGGGACAGGGCGTATTCACCCCTCCACTTT
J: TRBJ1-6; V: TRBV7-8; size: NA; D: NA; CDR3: CASSLLRTVYNSPLHF; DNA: TGTGCCAGCAGCTTGTTAAGGACCGTCTATAATTCACCCCTCCACTTT
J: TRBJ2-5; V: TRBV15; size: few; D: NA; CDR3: CATSHGGPETQYF; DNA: TGTGCCACCTCGCACGGGGGGCCAGAGACCCAGTACTTC
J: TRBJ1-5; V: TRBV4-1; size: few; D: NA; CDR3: CASSQAGISNQPQHF; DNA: TGCGCCAGCAGCCAAGCCGGGATATCTAATCAGCCCCAGCATTTT
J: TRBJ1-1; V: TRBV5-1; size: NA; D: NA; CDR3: CASSLAGNMNTEAFF; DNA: TGCGCCAGCAGCTTGGCGGGGAATATGAACACTGAAGCTTTCTTT
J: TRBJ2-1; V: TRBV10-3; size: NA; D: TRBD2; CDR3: CAISFTSGRAYEQFF; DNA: TGTGCCATCAGTTTTACTAGCGGGAGGGCCTATGAGCAGTTCTTC
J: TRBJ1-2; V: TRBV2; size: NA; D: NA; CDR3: CASSLGDGYTF; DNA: TGTGCCAGCAGTTTGGGCGATGGCTACACCTTC
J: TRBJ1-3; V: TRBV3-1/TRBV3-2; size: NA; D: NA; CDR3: CASSQDLAGGFGSGNTIYF; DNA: TGTGCCAGCAGCCAAGATCTTGCGGGGGGGTTTGGCTCTGGAAACACCATATATTTT
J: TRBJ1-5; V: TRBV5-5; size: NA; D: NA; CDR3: CASSVMTGLGQPQHF; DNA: TGTGCCAGCAGCGTCATGACAGGCCTTGGTCAGCCCCAGCATTTT
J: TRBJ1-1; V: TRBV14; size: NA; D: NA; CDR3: CASSQGINTEAFF; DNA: TGTGCCAGCAGCCAGGGGATTAACACTGAAGCTTTCTTT
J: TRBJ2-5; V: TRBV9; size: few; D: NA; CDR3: CASSGGTLGGQETQYF; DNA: TGTGCCAGCAGCGGCGGGACTTTGGGGGGCCAAGAGACCCAGTACTTC
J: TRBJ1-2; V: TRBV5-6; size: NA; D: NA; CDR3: CASSFDGYGYTF; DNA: TGTGCCAGCAGCTTTGACGGCTATGGCTACACCTTC
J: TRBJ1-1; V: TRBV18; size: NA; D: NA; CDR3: CASSPGEVEAFF; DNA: TGTGCCAGCTCACCAGGAGAAGTTGAAGCTTTCTTT
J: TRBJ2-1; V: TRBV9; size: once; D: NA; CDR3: CASSAGANEQFF; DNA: TGTGCCAGCAGCGCCGGGGCCAATGAGCAGTTCTTC
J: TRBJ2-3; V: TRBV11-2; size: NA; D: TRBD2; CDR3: CASSPNPSGRAPDTQYF; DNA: TGTGCCAGCAGCCCAAATCCTAGCGGGAGGGCCCCAGATACGCAGTATTTT
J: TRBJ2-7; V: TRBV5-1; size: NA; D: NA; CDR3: CASSFGDYEQYF; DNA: TGCGCCAGCAGCTTTGGGGATTACGAGCAGTACTTC
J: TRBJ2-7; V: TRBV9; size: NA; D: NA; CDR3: CASSVGDRHYEQYF; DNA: TGTGCCAGCAGCGTAGGAGACAGGCACTACGAGCAGTACTTC
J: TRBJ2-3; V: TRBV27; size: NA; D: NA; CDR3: CASSRLYFGQKADTQYF; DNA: TGTGCCAGCTCACGTCTCTACTTTGGGCAAAAAGCAGATACGCAGTATTTT
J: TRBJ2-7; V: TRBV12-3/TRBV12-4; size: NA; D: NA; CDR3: CASSSLGGPLYF; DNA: TGTGCCAGCAGTAGCCTGGGGGGCCCTCTGTACTTC
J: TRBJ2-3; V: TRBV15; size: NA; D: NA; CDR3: CATSRGVSASTDTQYF; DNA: TGTGCCACCAGCAGAGGGGTCTCGGCTAGCACAGATACGCAGTATTTT
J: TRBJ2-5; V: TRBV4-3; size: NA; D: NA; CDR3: CASSQERGGFQETQYF; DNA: TGCGCCAGCAGCCAGGAGAGGGGCGGGTTCCAAGAGACCCAGTACTTC
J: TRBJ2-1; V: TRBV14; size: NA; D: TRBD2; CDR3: CASSQLLAGANEQFF; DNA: TGTGCCAGCAGCCAACTGCTAGCGGGAGCCAATGAGCAGTTCTTC
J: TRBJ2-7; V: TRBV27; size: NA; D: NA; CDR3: CASRVMAVSSYEQYF; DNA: TGTGCCAGCAGAGTGATGGCGGTGAGCTCCTACGAGCAGTACTTC
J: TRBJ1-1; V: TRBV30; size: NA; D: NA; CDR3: CAWRREDSLTEAFF; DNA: TGTGCCTGGAGGCGCGAGGACAGTCTAACTGAAGCTTTCTTT
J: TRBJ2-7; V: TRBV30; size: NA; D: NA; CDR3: CAWSGRGNDEQYF; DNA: TGTGCCTGGAGTGGAAGGGGGAACGACGAGCAGTACTTC
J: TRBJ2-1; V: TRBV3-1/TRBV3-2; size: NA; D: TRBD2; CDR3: CASSQAGTSGVSYNEQFF; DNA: TGTGCCAGCAGCCAAGCTGGGACTAGCGGTGTGTCCTACAATGAGCAGTTCTTC
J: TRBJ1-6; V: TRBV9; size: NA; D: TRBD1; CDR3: CASRPGQGDNSPLHF; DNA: TGTGCCAGCAGGCCGGGGCAGGGGGATAATTCACCCCTCCACTTT
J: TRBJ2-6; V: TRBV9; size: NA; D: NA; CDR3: CASTYGPRPGANVLTF; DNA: TGTGCCAGCACCTATGGTCCCAGGCCTGGGGCCAACGTCCTGACTTTC
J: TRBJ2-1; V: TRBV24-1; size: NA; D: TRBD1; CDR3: CATSDRGPKQFF; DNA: TGTGCCACCAGTGATAGGGGGCCTAAGCAGTTCTTC
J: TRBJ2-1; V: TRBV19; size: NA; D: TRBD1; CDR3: CASSPTGTGGAKSYNEQFF; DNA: TGTGCCAGTAGCCCTACCGGGACAGGGGGGGCTAAATCCTACAATGAGCAGTTCTTC
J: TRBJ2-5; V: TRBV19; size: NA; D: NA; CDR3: CASSGRAQETQYF; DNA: TGTGCCAGTAGCGGCAGGGCCCAGGAGACCCAGTACTTC
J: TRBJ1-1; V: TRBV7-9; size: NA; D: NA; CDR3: CASSLGGWPEAFF; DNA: TGTGCCAGCAGCTTGGGGGGCTGGCCTGAAGCTTTCTTT
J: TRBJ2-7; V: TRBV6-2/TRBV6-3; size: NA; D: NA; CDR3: CASSYGGTGSYEQYF; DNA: TGTGCCAGCAGTTACGGGGGGACGGGCTCCTACGAGCAGTACTTC
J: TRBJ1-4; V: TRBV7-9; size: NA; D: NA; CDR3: CASSQAVWARVEKLFF; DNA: TGTGCCAGCAGCCAAGCCGTGTGGGCACGCGTTGAAAAACTGTTTTTT
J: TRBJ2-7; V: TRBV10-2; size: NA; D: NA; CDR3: CASSEGYEQYF; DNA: TGCGCCAGCAGTGAGGGGTACGAGCAGTACTTC
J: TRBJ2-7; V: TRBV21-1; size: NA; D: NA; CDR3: CASSKGGRGEQYF; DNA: TGTGCCAGCAGCAAAGGGGGCAGGGGGGAGCAGTACTTC
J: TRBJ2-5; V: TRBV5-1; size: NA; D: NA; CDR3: CASSLKGKETQYF; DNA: TGCGCCAGCAGCTTAAAGGGGAAGGAGACCCAGTACTTC
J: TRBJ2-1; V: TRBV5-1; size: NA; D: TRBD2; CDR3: CASSWGGEQFF; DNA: TGCGCCAGCAGCTGGGGGGGTGAGCAGTTCTTC
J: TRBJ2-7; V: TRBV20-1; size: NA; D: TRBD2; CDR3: CSASNLAGAHEQYF; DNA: TGCAGTGCTAGTAATCTAGCGGGAGCCCACGAGCAGTACTTC
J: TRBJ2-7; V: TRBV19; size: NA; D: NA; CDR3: CASSWGTSYEQYF; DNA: TGTGCCAGTAGTTGGGGGACTTCCTACGAGCAGTACTTC
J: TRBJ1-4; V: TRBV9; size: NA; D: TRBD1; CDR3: CASSPKLRGMDEKLFF; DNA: TGTGCCAGCAGCCCCAAGCTCAGGGGGATGGATGAAAAACTGTTTTTT
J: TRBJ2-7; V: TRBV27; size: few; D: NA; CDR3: CASSLSGGGGYEQYF; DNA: TGTGCCAGCAGTTTATCAGGCGGGGGCGGCTACGAGCAGTACTTC
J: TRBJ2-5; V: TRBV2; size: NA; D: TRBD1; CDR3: CASRIPGGLQETQYF; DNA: TGTGCCAGCAGAATCCCAGGGGGCCTCCAAGAGACCCAGTACTTC
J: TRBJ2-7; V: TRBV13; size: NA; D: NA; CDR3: CASSLGTSYEQYF; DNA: TGTGCCAGCAGCTTAGGGACCTCCTACGAGCAGTACTTC
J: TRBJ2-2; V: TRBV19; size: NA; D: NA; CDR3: CASTKLGFLPTNTGELFF; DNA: TGTGCCAGTACCAAGCTAGGGTTCTTACCGACCAACACCGGGGAGCTGTTTTTT
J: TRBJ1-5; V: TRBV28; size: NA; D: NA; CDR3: CASSFSGSSNQPQHF; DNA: TGTGCCAGCAGTTTCTCCGGATCGAGCAATCAGCCCCAGCATTTT
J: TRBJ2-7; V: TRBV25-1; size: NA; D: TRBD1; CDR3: CASSERRGPNSYEQYF; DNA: TGTGCCAGCAGTGAACGTAGGGGGCCCAACTCCTACGAGCAGTACTTC
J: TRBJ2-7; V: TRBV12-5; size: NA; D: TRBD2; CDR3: CASGLGLAGPNTYEQYF; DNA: TGTGCTAGTGGTTTGGGACTAGCGGGACCCAACACCTACGAGCAGTACTTC
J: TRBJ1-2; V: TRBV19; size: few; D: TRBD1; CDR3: CASSLWTGNYGYTF; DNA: TGTGCCAGTAGTCTTTGGACAGGAAACTATGGCTACACCTTC
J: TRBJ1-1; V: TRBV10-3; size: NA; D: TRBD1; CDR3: CAIRDVGDRVNTEAFF; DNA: TGTGCCATCAGGGACGTAGGCGACAGGGTGAACACTGAAGCTTTCTTT
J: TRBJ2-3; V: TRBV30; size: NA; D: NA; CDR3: CAWSGGAVSTDTQYF; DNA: TGTGCCTGGAGCGGAGGGGCGGTTAGCACAGATACGCAGTATTTT
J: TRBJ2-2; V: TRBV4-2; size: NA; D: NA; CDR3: CASSQASTDTGELFF; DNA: TGTGCCAGCAGCCAAGCCAGTACAGACACCGGGGAGCTGTTTTTT
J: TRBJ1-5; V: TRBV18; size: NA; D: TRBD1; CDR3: CASSRQGEDNQPQHF; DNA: TGTGCCAGCTCACGACAGGGTGAAGACAATCAGCCCCAGCATTTT
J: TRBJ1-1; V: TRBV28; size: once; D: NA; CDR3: CASLGRLDWTEAFF; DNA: TGTGCCAGCCTAGGGAGGTTGGATTGGACTGAAGCTTTCTTT
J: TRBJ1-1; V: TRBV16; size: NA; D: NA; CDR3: CASSQSSGGTEAFF; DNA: TGTGCCAGCAGCCAATCGTCTGGGGGCACTGAAGCTTTCTTT